This entry features one T cell receptor beta chain sequence. Its antigen remains unknown. This sample was included in a study of CD8+CD57+ T cells in acquired aplastic anemia. Overall study: In CD4+ cells, healthy donors produced an average of about 10 million reads. Study-level results: Roughly 28 was the count of CD8+ CDR3 sequences that patients shared with controls. Patients showed no significant difference from controls in CD8+ Simpson's diversity.

The CDR3 covers 15 residues. V was pared by 5 bases and J by 1 base, with 6 bases of the junction left unmatched. CDR1 and CDR2 (germline): MNHNS, SASEGT. Genomic DNA was employed as the template in profiling TCR beta VDJ and CDR3. TCRdb recomputed calls from the reads with MiXCR, one row per CDR3 protein. Of some 240,000 distinct CDR3 sequences listed, 34% were seen once; the top ten hold 0.9% to 1.2%. This receptor was taken from a human donor in good health, serving as a control. This chain uses TRBV6-1 with TRBJ2-7; 9 bases agree with TRBD1. Sample: sorted CD4+, CD8+, or CD8+CD57+ T cells (not recorded which) from PBMCs. The CDR3 sequence: CASSPWTGDSYEQYF. The CDR3 region has the DNA TGTGCCAGCAGTCCATGGACAGGGGATTCCTACGAGCAGTACTTC.